This T cell receptor (beta chain) was sequenced for a study of blood T cell repertoires in COVID-19. The data were produced by immunoSEQ multiplex PCR, yet TCRdb's version contains in-frame clones alone and is incomplete. Here the sample spans roughly 340,000 clones, 80% to 90% being singletons. CDR3 length: 15 amino acids. The germline V gene has CDR1 SNHLY and CDR2 FYNNEI. V gave up 3 bases and J gave up 11 bases, with 19 bases separating them. The TCR comes from a man between 18 and 35 years old who had recovered from COVID-19. The chain uses TRBV2 and TRBJ1-4; no clear D gene. The sequenced material came from PBMCs or T cells enriched from blood (not recorded which). CDR3 region: CASSEGVSGNQKLFF. The CDR3 DNA sequence: TGTGCCAGCAGTGAGGGTGTGTCGGGAAATCAGAAACTGTTTTTT.